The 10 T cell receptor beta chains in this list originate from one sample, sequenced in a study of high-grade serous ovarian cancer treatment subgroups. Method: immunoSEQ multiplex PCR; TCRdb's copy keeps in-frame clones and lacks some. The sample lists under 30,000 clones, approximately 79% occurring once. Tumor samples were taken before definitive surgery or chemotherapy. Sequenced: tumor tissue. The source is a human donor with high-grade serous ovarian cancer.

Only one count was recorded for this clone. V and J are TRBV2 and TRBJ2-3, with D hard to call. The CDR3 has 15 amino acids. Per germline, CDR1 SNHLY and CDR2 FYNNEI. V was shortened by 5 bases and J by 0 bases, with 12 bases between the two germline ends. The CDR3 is CASSTFSTSTDTQYF. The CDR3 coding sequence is TGTGCCAGCAGTACCTTTTCTACGAGCACAGATACGCAGTATTTT.

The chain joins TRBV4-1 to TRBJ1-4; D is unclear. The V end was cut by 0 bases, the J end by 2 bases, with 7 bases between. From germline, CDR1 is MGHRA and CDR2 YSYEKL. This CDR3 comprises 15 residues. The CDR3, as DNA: TGCGCCAGCAGCCAAGAAAGGCGGACTAATGAAAAACTGTTTTTT. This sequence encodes CASSQERRTNEKLFF.

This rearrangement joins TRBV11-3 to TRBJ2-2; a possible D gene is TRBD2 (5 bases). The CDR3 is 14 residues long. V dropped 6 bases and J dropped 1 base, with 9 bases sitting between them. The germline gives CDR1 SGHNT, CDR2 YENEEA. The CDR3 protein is CASSPRGNTGELFF. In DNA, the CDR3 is TGTGCCAGCAGTCCCCGGGGGAACACCGGGGAGCTGTTTTTT.

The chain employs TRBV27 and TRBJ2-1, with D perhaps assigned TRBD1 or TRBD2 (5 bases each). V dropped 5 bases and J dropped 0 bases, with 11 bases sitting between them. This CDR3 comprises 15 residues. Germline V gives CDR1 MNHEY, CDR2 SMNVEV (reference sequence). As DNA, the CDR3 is TGTGCCAGCAGTCGGGGCCGAAGCTCCTACAATGAGCAGTTCTTC. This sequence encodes CASSRGRSSYNEQFF.

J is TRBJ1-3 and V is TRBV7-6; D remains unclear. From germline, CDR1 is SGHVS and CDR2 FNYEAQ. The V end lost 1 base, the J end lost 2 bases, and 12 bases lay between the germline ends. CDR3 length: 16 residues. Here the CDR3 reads CASSLDDTRAGNTIYF. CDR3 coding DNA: TGTGCCAGCAGCTTAGACGACACCCGTGCTGGAAACACCATATATTTT. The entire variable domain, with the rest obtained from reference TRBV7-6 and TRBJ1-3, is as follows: GAGVSQSPRYKVTKRGQDVALRCDPISGHVSLYWYRQALGQGPEFLTYFNYEAQQDKSGLPNDRFSAERPEGSISTLTIQRTEQRDSAMYRCASSLDDTRAGNTIYFGEGSWLTVV.

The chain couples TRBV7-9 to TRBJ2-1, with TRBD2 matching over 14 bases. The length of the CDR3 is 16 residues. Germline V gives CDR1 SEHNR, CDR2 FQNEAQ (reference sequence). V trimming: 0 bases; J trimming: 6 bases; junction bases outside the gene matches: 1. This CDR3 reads CASSLAGTSGSNEQFF. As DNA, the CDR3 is TGTGCCAGCAGCTTAGCTGGGACTAGCGGGAGCAATGAGCAGTTCTTC.

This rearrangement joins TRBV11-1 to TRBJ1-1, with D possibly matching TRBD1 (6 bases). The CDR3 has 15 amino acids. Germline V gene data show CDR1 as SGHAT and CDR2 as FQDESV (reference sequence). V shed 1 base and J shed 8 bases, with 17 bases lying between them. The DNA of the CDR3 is TGTGCCAGCAGCTTAGACGGACACCCGGGGACAGAAGCTTTCTTT. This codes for CASSLDGHPGTEAFF.

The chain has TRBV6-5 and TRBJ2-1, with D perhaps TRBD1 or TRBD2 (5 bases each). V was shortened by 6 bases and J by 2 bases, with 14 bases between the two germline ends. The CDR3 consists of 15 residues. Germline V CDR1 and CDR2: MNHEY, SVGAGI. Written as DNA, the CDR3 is TGTGCCAGCAGCGCATCCGGGGACCCCTACAATGAGCAGTTCTTC. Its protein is CASSASGDPYNEQFF.

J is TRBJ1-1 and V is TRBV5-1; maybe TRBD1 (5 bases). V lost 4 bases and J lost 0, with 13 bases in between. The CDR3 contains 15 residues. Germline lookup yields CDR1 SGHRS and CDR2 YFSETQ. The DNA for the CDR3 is TGCGCCAGCAGCCTTATGACGGACATGAACACTGAAGCTTTCTTT. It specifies CASSLMTDMNTEAFF.

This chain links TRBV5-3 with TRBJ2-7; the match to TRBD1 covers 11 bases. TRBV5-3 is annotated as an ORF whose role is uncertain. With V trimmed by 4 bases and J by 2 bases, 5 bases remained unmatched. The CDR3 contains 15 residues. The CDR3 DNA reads TGTGCCAGAAGCGAAAGGACAGGGGGCCCCTACGAGCAGTACTTC. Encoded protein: CARSERTGGPYEQYF.